This T cell receptor (beta chain) was found in a study of blood T cells in healthy people across ages. Together with a sample-barcoded 5' primer, a J-beta primer mix was included in a second PCR lasting about 7 to 11 cycles. TCRdb ran MiXCR on the 5' RACE reads and lists one entry per CDR3 protein. Of hundreds of thousands of distinct CDR3 sequences in the sample, less than 35% are singletons; the top ten hold 15% to 20%. This clonotype was detected only a few times. The V and J ends lost 6 bases and 6 bases respectively, with 14 bases between them. Germline V gives CDR1 MNHNY, CDR2 SVGAGI (reference sequence). The CDR3 is 14 amino acids.

The gene calls are TRBV6-6 and TRBJ1-4; D ambiguous. The sequence came from a woman older than 75 in good health. What was sequenced was blood. CDR3 residues: CASRRSDWDEKLFF. The CDR3 DNA follows: TGTGCCAGCAGAAGGTCTGATTGGGATGAAAAACTGTTTTTT.